This TCR beta chain was obtained from a study of blood T cell repertoires in COVID-19. Deletions cut 3 bases from V and 5 bases from J, with 17 bases between. The germline CDR1 and CDR2 sequences are LNHDA and SQIVND (reference sequence). This CDR3 is built from 16 residues. Libraries were prepared by immunoSEQ multiplex PCR; TCRdb keeps only in-frame clonotypes and omits some of them. Of around 190,000 clones listed, approximately 86% were seen once; the top ten hold around 23%. The receptor was isolated from a woman aged 40 to 50 in a cohort exposed to, infected with or recovered from COVID-19 (not recorded which). The sequenced sample consisted of PBMCs or T cells enriched from blood (not recorded which). The gene calls are TRBV19 and TRBJ2-1; tentative D call: TRBD1 (6 bases). The CDR3 sequence: CASSIPAGETDNEQFF. DNA for the CDR3: TGTGCCAGTAGTATCCCGGCAGGGGAAACGGACAATGAGCAGTTCTTC. The entire variable domain, with the rest obtained from reference TRBV19 and TRBJ2-1, is as follows: DGGITQSPKYLFRKEGQNVTLSCEQNLNHDAMYWYRQDPGQGLRLIYYSQIVNDFQKGDIAEGYSVSREKKESFPLTVTSAQKNPTAFYLCASSIPAGETDNEQFFGPGTRLTVL.